This record covers a single TCR beta chain. The target antigen is unknown. The data were produced by immunoSEQ multiplex PCR, yet TCRdb's version contains in-frame clones alone and is incomplete. Altogether fewer than 200,000 clones are present, roughly nine tenths being singletons, with the ten largest covering less than 2%. Germline lookup yields CDR1 MNHEY and CDR2 SVGAGI. Germline trimming cut 6 bases from V and 2 bases from J; bases unmatched to any gene: 7. The CDR3 loop spans 15 amino acids. The data were obtained in a study of T cell responses to AZD1222 COVID-19 vaccine. Study results and limitations: Spike-specific TCR depth and breadth grew after two AZD1222 doses. Variant regions that are unmutated are reportedly the target of nearly half of spike-specific TCRs. Clonal diversity may have been underestimated in mostly white British donors.

The sequenced sample was peripheral blood, obtained 28 days after the second AZD1222 dose. The clonotype was recovered from an adult who received the AZD1222 COVID-19 vaccine. J is TRBJ2-7 and V is TRBV6-5; 10 positions match TRBD1. In DNA, the CDR3 is TGTGCCAGCAGACCCGACAGGGGGCTTACCTACGAGCAGTACTTC. It yields the protein CASRPDRGLTYEQYF.